The sequence of this TCR beta chain was determined in a study of technical replicates of blood from four donors. Repertoires were generated with immunoSEQ multiplex PCR, while TCRdb's copy carries only in-frame clones and drops some. The sample contains roughly 68,000 clones, about 97% of which appear only once. This clone was counted a single time. Germline CDR1 GTSNPN, CDR2 SVGIG (reference sequence). The V and J ends lost 5 bases and 7 bases respectively, with 17 bases between them. The length of the CDR3 is 14 residues. The rearrangement joins TRBV30 to TRBJ1-4; the D gene is possibly TRBD1 (5 bases). Specimen: T cells isolated from PBMCs. The sequence came from a human donor in good health. The CDR3 region is CAWDLGGEPEKLFF. As DNA, the CDR3 is TGTGCCTGGGATCTGGGGGGAGAGCCTGAAAAACTGTTTTTT. Full variable domain (rest looked up from reference TRBV30 and TRBJ1-4): SQTIHQWPATLVQPVGSPLSLECTVEGTSNPNLYWYRQAAGRGLQLLFYSVGIGQISSEVPQNLSASRPQDRQFILSSKKLLLSDSGFYLCAWDLGGEPEKLFFGSGTQLSVL.